Sequencing of this T cell receptor beta chain was carried out in a study of blood T cell repertoires in COVID-19. Original processing notes: The authors estimated nucleated cell counts from reference gene primer amplification. Repertoires were generated with immunoSEQ multiplex PCR, while TCRdb's copy carries only in-frame clones and drops some. The V and J calls and the clone size are those of that table, but D and trimming were determined from the DNA. The sample includes about 12,000 clones, around nine tenths of them seen just once. The sequencing input was peripheral blood. The source is a woman in her sixties or seventies with active COVID-19.

The CDR3 loop reads CASSLRTSGRAAADTQYF. The CDR3 coding sequence is TGTGCCAGCAGCCTCAGGACTAGCGGGAGGGCCGCGGCAGATACGCAGTATTTT. The chain has TRBV7-9 and TRBJ2-3, with TRBD2 identical over 15 bases. Per the germline V gene, CDR1 is SEHNR and CDR2 is FQNEAQ (reference sequence). Trimming took 5 bases from V and 4 from J; bases not matched to a gene: 10. The CDR3 is 18 amino acids.